Sequencing of this TCR beta chain was carried out in a study of T cell clonotyping in hematopoietic cell transplantation. The germline gives CDR1 SGHAT, CDR2 FQNNGV. V was trimmed by 5 bases and J by 1 base, leaving 11 bases between them. There are 15 residues in the CDR3. This clone has just a few counts. Sequenced by immunoSEQ multiplex PCR; TCRdb stores in-frame clones only, minus some. The sample consists of under 15,000 clones, 75% to 95% of them appearing once. The chain links TRBV11-2 to TRBJ2-2; no clear D. This TCR derives from a man under 40 in good health. Some clones in this sample may be carry-over from other donors' samples. Sequencing was carried out using peripheral blood mononuclear cells. CDR3 DNA sequence: TGTGCCAGCAGCCAGGTCGCCGGGAACACCGGGGAGCTGTTTTTT. Its protein is CASSQVAGNTGELFF.